Reported below is one TCR beta chain. The data stem from a study of tumor and adjacent non-tumor tissue in lung cancer. CDR3 size: 13 residues. Germline CDR1 and CDR2: MNHEY and SVGEGT. Trimming took off 10 bases at V and 4 bases at J, with 13 bases between the two ends. The library came from three nested PCR rounds adapted from ARM-PCR protocols. Each CDR3 protein is one row after TCRdb ran MiXCR on the multiplex PCR reads. Among 65,000 to 95,000 distinct CDR3 sequences listed, 75% to 90% were seen once. No cell sorting was done before RNA was extracted from the tissue. Sample: lung tumor tissue. The TCR sequence derives from a woman in her forties or fifties with non-small cell lung cancer. The gene calls are TRBV6-2 or TRBV6-3 and TRBJ2-2; maybe TRBD2 (5 bases). The CDR3 here is CAIARVGTGELFF. CDR3 DNA: TGTGCCATCGCGCGGGTCGGCACCGGGGAGCTGTTTTTT.